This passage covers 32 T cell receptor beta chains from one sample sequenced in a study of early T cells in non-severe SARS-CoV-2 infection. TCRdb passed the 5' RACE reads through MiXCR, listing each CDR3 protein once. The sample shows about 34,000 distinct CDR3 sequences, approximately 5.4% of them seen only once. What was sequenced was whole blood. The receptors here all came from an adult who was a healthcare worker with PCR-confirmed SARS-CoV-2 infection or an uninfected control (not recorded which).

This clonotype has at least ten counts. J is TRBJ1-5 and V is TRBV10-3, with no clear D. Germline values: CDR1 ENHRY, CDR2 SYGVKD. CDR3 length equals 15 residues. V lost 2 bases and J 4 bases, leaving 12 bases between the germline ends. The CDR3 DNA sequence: TGTGCCATCAGTGAGCCCTCATCAGGTAATCAGCCCCAGCATTTT. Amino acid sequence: CAISEPSSGNQPQHF.

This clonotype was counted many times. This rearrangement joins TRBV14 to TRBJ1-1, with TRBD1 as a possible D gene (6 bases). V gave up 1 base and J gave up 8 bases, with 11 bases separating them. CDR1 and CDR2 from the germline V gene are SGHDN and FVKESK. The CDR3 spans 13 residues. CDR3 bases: TGTGCCAGCAGCCAAGGGACCGGGACAGAAGCTTTCTTT. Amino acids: CASSQGTGTEAFF. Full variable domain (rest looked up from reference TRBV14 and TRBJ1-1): EAGVTQFPSHSVIEKGQTVTLRCDPISGHDNLYWYRRVMGKEIKFLLHFVKESKQDESGMPNNRFLAERTGGTYSTLKVQPAELEDSGVYFCASSQGTGTEAFFGQGTRLTVV.

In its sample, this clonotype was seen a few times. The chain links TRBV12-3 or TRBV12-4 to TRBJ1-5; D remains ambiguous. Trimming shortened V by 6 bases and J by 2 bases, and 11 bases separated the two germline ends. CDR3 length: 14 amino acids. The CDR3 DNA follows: TGTGCCAGCAGCCGATCAGGCCGCAATCAGCCCCAGCATTTT. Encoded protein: CASSRSGRNQPQHF.

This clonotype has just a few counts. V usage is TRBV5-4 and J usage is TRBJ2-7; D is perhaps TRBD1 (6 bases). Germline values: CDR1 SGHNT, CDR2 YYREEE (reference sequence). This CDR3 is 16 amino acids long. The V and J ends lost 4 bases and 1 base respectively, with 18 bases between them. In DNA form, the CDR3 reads TGTGCCAGCAGCCGAAGTAGGGGACAAAAATCCTACGAGCAGTACTTC. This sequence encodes CASSRSRGQKSYEQYF.

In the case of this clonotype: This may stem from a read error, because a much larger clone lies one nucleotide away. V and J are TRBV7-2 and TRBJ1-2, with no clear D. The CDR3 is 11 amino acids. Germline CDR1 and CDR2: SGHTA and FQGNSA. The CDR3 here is CANSLLGGYTF. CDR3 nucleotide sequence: TGTGCCAACAGCTTATTAGGTGGCTACACCTTC.

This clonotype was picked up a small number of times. CDR3 region: CASSAGQGRYEQYF. DNA for the CDR3: TGTGCCAGCAGCGCCGGACAGGGTCGTTACGAGCAGTACTTC. This chain connects TRBV5-6 to TRBJ2-7; 8 positions match TRBD1. The CDR3 length is 14 residues. The V gene's germline CDR1 is SGHDT and CDR2 YYEEEE. Trimming at V came to 4 bases and at J to 4 bases, leaving 7 bases not matched to a gene.

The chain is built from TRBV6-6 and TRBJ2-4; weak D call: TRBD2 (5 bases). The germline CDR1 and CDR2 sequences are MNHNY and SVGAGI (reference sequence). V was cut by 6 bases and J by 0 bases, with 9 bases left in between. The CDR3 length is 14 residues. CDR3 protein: CASSASRAKNIQYF. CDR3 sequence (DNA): TGTGCCAGCAGCGCTAGCCGAGCCAAAAACATTCAGTACTTC.

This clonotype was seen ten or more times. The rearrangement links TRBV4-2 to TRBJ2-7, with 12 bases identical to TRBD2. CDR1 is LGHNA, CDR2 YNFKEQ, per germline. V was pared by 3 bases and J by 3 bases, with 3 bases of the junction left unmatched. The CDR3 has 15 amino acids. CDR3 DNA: TGTGCCAGCAGCCAGCCGGGACTAGCGGGCTACGAGCAGTACTTC. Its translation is CASSQPGLAGYEQYF.

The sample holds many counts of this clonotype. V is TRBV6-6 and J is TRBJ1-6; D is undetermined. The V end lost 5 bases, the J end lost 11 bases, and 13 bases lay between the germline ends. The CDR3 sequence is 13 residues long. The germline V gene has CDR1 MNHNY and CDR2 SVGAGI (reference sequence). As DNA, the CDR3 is TGTGCCAGCAGTAAGGACGAGGCGACACCCCTCCACTTT. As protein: CASSKDEATPLHF.

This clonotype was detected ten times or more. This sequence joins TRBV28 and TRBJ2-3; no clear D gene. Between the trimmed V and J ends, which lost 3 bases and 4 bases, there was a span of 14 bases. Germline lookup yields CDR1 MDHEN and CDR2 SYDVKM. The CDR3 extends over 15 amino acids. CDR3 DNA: TGTGCCAGCAGTTTGCTTGGGCTTGGGTCAGATACGCAGTATTTT. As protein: CASSLLGLGSDTQYF. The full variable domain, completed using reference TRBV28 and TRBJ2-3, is DVKVTQSSRYLVKRTGEKVFLECVQDMDHENMFWYRQDPGLGLRLIYFSYDVKMKEKGDIPEGYSVSREKKERFSLILESASTNQTSMYLCASSLLGLGSDTQYFGPGTRLTVL.

CDR3 nucleotide sequence: TGTGCCAGCAGCCAACGCAGAAGCACAGATACGCAGTATTTT. Encoded protein: CASSQRRSTDTQYF. This sequence joins TRBV11-2 and TRBJ2-3; D remains ambiguous. Trimming pared 5 bases from V and 0 bases from J, leaving 9 bases between. Germline V CDR1 and CDR2: SGHAT, FQNNGV. This CDR3 is built from 14 residues.

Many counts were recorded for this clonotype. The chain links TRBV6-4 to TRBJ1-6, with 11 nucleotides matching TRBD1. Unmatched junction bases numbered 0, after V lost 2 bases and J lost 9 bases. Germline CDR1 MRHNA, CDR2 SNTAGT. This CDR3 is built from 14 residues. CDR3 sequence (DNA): TGTGCCAGCAGTGACGGACAGGGGGCTTCACCCCTCCACTTT. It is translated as CASSDGQGASPLHF.

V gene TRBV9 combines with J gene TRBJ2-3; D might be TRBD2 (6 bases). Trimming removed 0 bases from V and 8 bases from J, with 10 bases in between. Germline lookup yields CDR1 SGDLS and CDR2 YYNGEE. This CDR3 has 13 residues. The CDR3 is CASSVGGDVTQYF. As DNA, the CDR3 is TGTGCCAGCAGCGTAGGGGGGGACGTTACGCAGTATTTT.

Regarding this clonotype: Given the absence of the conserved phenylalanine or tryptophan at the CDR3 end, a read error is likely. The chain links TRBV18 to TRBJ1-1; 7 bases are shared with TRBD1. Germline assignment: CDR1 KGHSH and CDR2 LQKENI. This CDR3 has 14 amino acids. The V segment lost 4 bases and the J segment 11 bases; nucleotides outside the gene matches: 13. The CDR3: CASSLGTAPQDAFY. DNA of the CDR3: TGTGCCAGCTCACTAGGGACAGCCCCCCAGGACGCTTTCTAT.

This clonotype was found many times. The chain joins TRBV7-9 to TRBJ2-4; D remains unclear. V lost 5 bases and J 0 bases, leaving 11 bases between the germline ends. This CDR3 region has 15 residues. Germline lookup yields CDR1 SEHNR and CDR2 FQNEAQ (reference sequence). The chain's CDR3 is CASSTDILAKNIQYF. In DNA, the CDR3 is TGTGCCAGCAGCACAGACATCCTAGCCAAAAACATTCAGTACTTC.

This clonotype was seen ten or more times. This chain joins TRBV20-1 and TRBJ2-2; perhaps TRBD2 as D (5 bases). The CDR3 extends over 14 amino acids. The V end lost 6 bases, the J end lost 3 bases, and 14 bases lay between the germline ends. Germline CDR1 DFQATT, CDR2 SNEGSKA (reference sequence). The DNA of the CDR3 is TGCAGTGCCAACCCCGGACTTCACACCGGGGAGCTGTTTTTT. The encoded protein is CSANPGLHTGELFF.

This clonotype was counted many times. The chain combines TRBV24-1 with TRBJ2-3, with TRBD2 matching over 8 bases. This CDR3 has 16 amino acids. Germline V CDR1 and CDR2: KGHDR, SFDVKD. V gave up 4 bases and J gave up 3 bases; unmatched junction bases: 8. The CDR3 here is CATSDRSGSVTDTQYF. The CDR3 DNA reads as TGTGCCACCAGTGACAGGAGCGGGAGTGTTACAGATACGCAGTATTTT.

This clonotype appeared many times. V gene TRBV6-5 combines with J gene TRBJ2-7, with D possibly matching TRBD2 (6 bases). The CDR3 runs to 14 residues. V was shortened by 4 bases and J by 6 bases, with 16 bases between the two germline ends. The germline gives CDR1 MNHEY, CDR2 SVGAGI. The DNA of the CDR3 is TGTGCCAGCAGTTCCGGGACTTCCTCGGGCGAGCAGTACTTC. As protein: CASSSGTSSGEQYF.

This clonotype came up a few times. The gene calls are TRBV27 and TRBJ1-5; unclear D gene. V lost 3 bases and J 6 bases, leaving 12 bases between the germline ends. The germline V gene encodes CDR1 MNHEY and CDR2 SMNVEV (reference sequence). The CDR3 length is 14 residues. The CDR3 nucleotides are TGTGCCAGCAGTTTGTTAGGGATGGGTCAGCCCCAGCATTTT. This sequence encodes CASSLLGMGQPQHF.

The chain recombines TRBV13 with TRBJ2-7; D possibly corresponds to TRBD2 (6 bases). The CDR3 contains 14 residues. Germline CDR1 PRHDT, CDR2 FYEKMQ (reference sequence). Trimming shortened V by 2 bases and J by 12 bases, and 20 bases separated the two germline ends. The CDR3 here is CASSLRQPREQWYF. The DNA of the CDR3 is TGTGCCAGCAGCTTAAGACAGCCCCGGGAGCAGTGGTACTTC.

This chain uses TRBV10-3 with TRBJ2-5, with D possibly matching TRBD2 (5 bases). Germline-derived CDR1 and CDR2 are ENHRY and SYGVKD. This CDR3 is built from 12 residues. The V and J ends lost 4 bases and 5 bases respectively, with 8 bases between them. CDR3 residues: CAISAEGETQYF. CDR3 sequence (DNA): TGTGCCATCAGTGCAGAGGGCGAGACCCAGTACTTC.

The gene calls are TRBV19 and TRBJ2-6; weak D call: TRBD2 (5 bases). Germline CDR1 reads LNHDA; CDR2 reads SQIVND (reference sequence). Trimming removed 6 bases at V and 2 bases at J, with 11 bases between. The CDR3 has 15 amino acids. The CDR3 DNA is TGTGCCAGTAGACCAGTCGGGGCTGGGGCCAACGTCCTGACTTTC. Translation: CASRPVGAGANVLTF.

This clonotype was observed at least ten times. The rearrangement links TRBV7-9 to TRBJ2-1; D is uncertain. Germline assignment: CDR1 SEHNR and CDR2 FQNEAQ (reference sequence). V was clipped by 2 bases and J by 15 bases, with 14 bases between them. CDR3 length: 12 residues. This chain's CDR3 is CASSLMGSQPFF. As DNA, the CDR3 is TGTGCCAGCAGCTTAATGGGGTCCCAGCCGTTCTTC.

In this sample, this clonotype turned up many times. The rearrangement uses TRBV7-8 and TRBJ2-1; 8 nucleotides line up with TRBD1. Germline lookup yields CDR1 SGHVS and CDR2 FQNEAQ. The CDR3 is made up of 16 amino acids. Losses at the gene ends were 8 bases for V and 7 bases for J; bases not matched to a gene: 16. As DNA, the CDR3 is TGTGCCAGCCGACCCATCCCGGGCCAGGGGGCTAATGAGCAGTTCTTC. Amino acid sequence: CASRPIPGQGANEQFF.

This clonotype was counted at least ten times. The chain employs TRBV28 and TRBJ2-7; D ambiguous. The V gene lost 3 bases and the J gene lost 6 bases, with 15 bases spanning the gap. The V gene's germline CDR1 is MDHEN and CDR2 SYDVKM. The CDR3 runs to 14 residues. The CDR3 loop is CASSLMGGWTEQYF. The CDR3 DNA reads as TGTGCCAGCAGTTTGATGGGTGGCTGGACCGAGCAGTACTTC.

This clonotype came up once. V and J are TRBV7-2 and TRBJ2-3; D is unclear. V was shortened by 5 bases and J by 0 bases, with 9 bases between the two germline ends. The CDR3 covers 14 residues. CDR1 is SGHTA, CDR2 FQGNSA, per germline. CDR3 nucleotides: TGTGCCAGCAGCCAGGACGGTAGCACAGATACGCAGTATTTT. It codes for CASSQDGSTDTQYF.

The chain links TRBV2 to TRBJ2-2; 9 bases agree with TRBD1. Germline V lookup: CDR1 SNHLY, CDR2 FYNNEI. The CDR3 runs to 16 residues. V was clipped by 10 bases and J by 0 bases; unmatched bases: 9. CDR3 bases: TGTGCCACTAGGGACAGGGAGTTCGCGAACACCGGGGAGCTGTTTTTT. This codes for CATRDREFANTGELFF.

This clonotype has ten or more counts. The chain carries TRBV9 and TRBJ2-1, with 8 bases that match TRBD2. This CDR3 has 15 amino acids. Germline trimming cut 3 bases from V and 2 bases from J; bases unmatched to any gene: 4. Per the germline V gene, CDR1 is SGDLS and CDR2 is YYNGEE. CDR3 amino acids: CASSASGSAYNEQFF. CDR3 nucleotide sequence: TGTGCCAGCAGCGCGAGCGGGAGTGCCTACAATGAGCAGTTCTTC.

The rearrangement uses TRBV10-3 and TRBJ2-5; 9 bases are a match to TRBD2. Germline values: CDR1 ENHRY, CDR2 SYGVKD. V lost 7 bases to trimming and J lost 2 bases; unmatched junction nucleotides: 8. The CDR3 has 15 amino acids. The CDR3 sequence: CAINSGLARQETQYF. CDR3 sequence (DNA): TGTGCCATCAACTCAGGACTAGCGAGACAAGAGACCCAGTACTTC.

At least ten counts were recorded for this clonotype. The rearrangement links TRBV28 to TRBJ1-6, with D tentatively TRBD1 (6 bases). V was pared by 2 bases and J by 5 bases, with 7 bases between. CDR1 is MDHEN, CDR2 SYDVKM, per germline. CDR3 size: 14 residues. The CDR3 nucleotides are TGTGCCAGCAGTTTAAACAGGGATAATTCACCCCTCCACTTT. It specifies CASSLNRDNSPLHF.

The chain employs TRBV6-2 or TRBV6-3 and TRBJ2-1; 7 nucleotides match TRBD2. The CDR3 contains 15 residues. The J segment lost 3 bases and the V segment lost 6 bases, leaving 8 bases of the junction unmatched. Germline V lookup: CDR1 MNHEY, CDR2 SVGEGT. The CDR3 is CASSRPSGGYNEQFF. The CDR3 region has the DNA TGTGCCAGCAGCCGTCCTAGCGGAGGCTACAATGAGCAGTTCTTC.

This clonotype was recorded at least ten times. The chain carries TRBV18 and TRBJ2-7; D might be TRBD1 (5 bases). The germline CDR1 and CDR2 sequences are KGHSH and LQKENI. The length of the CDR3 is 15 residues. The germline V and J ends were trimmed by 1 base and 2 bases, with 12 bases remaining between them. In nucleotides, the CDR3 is TGTGCCAGCTCACCACTTTCAGACAGAGCCTACGAGCAGTACTTC. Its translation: CASSPLSDRAYEQYF.